This record concerns one T cell receptor (beta chain) sequence. Only in-frame clones appear in the TCRdb table, and some are missing; sequencing was by immunoSEQ multiplex PCR. The sample shows some 230,000 clones, more than 65% of them seen only once. The source of the sample is a study of blood T cell repertoires in COVID-19. Study context: The origin of the acute and convalescent COVID-19 samples was the United States, Italy and Spain. Nucleic acid was either cDNA or gDNA, and it came from T cells, B-cell-depleted T cells, or PBMCs.

Sample: peripheral blood. The source of this sequence is an older woman with acute or convalescent COVID-19.

DNA for the CDR3: TGTGCCAGTAGGGGAGGGGTCGGCCGGGACTTCTTC. The encoded protein is CASRGGVGRDFF. This chain joins TRBV19 and TRBJ2-1; 7 positions agree with TRBD2. Germline lookup yields CDR1 LNHDA and CDR2 SQIVND (reference sequence). The CDR3 extends over 12 amino acids. V lost 6 bases and J lost 16; bases outside the gene matches: 12.